This TCR beta chain was recorded in a study of T cell changes during pregnancy in multiple sclerosis. This CDR3 has 17 amino acids. Germline lookup yields CDR1 LGHNA and CDR2 YSLEER. V lost 4 bases, J lost 5 bases, and 8 bases stayed unmatched. Produced via immunoSEQ multiplex PCR; TCRdb's table is partial and in-frame only. In the table there are more than 25,000 clones, around 91% of which are singletons. This TCR derives from a female donor in good health, enrolled as a control in a pregnancy study. The material was CD8+ T cells from peripheral blood mononuclear cells, obtained in the second trimester of pregnancy. The rearrangement links TRBV4-3 to TRBJ2-1; 13 bases map to TRBD2. The CDR3 coding sequence is TGCGCCAGCAGCCGCTTAACAGGACTAGCGGGGGACAATGAGCAGTTCTTC. It codes for CASSRLTGLAGDNEQFF.